This T cell receptor beta chain was identified during a study of beta chain features in type 1 diabetes. Expressed TCRB transcripts were sequenced after all isolated RNA was converted to cDNA. Method: immunoSEQ multiplex PCR; TCRdb's copy keeps in-frame clones and lacks some. The repertoire holds 810,000 or so clones, with 17% as singletons. Sequencing was done on a sample of naive CD4+ T cells from blood. This receptor was identified in a young woman in good health.

The CDR3 region is CASATGPFWTQYF. The CDR3 DNA sequence: TGTGCCAGCGCGACAGGGCCCTTCTGGACCCAGTACTTC. The gene calls are TRBV28 and TRBJ2-5; TRBD1 agrees at 7 bases. This CDR3 has 13 amino acids. V dropped 8 bases and J dropped 7; count of bases not matched to a gene: 10. Germline-derived CDR1 and CDR2 are MDHEN and SYDVKM.